These 27 T cell receptor beta chains share one sample of origin, sequenced in a study of blood T cell repertoires in COVID-19. Sequencing used immunoSEQ multiplex PCR; TCRdb keeps in-frame clones, though not all of them. The profile covers around 170,000 clones, with 85% to 95% appearing a single time and roughly 0.56% taken by the ten largest. The specimen sequenced was peripheral blood. These receptors came from a man aged 45-60 years with acute or convalescent COVID-19.

The V and J genes are TRBV9 and TRBJ1-4; 9 bases are a match to TRBD1. The CDR3 runs 19 residues. Germline CDR1 is SGDLS and CDR2 is YYNGEE. Losses at the gene ends were 3 bases for V and 0 bases for J; bases not matched to a gene: 12. The CDR3 loop reads CASSAGTGWNQATNEKLFF. The CDR3 nucleotides read TGTGCCAGCAGCGCCGGGACAGGGTGGAACCAAGCAACTAATGAAAAACTGTTTTTT.

The gene calls are TRBV25-1 and TRBJ1-2, with D maybe TRBD1 (5 bases). Per the germline V gene, CDR1 is MGHDK and CDR2 is SYGVNS. V was cut by 3 bases and J by 2 bases, with 13 bases left in between. The CDR3 sequence is 15 residues long. CDR3 sequence (DNA): TGTGCCAGCAGTGAGAAGGGGCACTTCAACTATGGCTACACCTTC. Its protein product is CASSEKGHFNYGYTF.

The genes are TRBV7-3 and TRBJ2-1; 9 nucleotides match TRBD1. Germline lookup yields CDR1 SGHTA and CDR2 FQGTGA. This CDR3 comprises 15 residues. V shed 8 bases, J shed 4 bases, and the junction held 9 bases outside the gene matches. CDR3 DNA sequence: TGTGCCAGCGCGACAGGGGGAAGTCGGTACAATGAGCAGTTCTTC. This codes for CASATGGSRYNEQFF.

V gene TRBV9 combines with J gene TRBJ2-5; the D gene is possibly TRBD1 (6 bases). The V and J ends lost 3 bases and 2 bases respectively, with 11 bases between them. CDR1 is SGDLS, CDR2 YYNGEE, per germline. This CDR3 has 14 amino acids. The CDR3 loop reads CASSGGQLQETQYF. In nucleotides, the CDR3 is TGTGCCAGCAGCGGCGGACAGCTTCAAGAGACCCAGTACTTC.

The chain joins TRBV4-1 to TRBJ2-7; D call uncertain. Trimming pared 4 bases from V and 3 bases from J, leaving 16 bases between. The CDR3 has 15 residues. Germline CDR1 MGHRA, CDR2 YSYEKL. CDR3 coding DNA: TGCGCCAGCAGCCGCTCCCTTGACGGCGGCTACGAGCAGTACTTC. Protein product: CASSRSLDGGYEQYF.

This clone was detected only once. The rearrangement uses TRBV28 and TRBJ2-3, with TRBD1 matching over 10 bases. The CDR3 has 15 amino acids. The germline V gene encodes CDR1 MDHEN and CDR2 SYDVKM. V dropped 1 base and J dropped 4; count of bases not matched to a gene: 2. The CDR3 loop is CASSLLGQGPDTQYF. The DNA of the CDR3 is TGTGCCAGCAGTTTATTGGGACAGGGGCCAGATACGCAGTATTTT.

The chain uses TRBV11-3 and TRBJ2-2; tentative D call: TRBD2 (6 bases). Deletions cut 4 bases from V and 7 bases from J, with 10 bases between. Per germline, CDR1 SGHNT and CDR2 YENEEA. The CDR3 covers 13 residues. The DNA for the CDR3 is TGTGCCAGCAGCTCCCGGACTATCGGGGAGCTGTTTTTT. Translated: CASSSRTIGELFF.

This clone was picked up a small number of times. The chain has TRBV4-2 and TRBJ2-5, with TRBD2 as a possible D gene (7 bases). V shed 4 bases and J shed 3 bases, with 15 bases lying between them. This CDR3 has 15 amino acids. Germline loops: CDR1 LGHNA, CDR2 YNFKEQ. The CDR3 nucleotides read TGTGCCAGCAGCCGGGGGGCGGGGGAAGAAGAGACCCAGTACTTC. It codes for CASSRGAGEEETQYF.

This clone was seen just once. This chain connects TRBV5-4 to TRBJ1-1, with D possibly TRBD1 on 5 matching bases. This CDR3 is built from 15 residues. CDR1 and CDR2 (germline): SGHNT, YYREEE (reference sequence). V lost 0 bases and J lost 4, with 13 bases in between. CDR3 coding DNA: TGTGCCAGCAGCTTGGGGCGGGGGAGAGGCACTGAAGCTTTCTTT. Its protein is CASSLGRGRGTEAFF.

V usage is TRBV27 and J usage is TRBJ1-2; no clear D. The CDR3 is made up of 17 amino acids. The V end lost 2 bases, the J end lost 1 base, and 17 bases lay between the germline ends. The germline CDR1 and CDR2 sequences are MNHEY and SMNVEV (reference sequence). CDR3 amino acids: CASSLEGSSRGNYGYTF. In nucleotides, the CDR3 is TGTGCCAGCAGTTTAGAAGGCAGCTCTCGGGGTAACTATGGCTACACCTTC.

This clone was detected only once. CDR3 nucleotides: TGTGCCAGCAGCGTAGGCGGCGGGAGTGTCGGGGAGCTGTTTTTT. The encoded protein is CASSVGGGSVGELFF. This chain joins TRBV9 and TRBJ2-2, with 7 bases identical to TRBD2. CDR1 is SGDLS and CDR2 is YYNGEE in the germline V gene. V lost 0 bases and J lost 7; bases outside the gene matches: 6. This CDR3 spans 15 amino acids.

The gene calls are TRBV27 and TRBJ2-7; 10 positions agree with TRBD1. The V gene end was trimmed by 8 bases and the J gene end by 3 bases; junction bases not matched to a gene: 13. This CDR3 is 16 amino acids long. Germline V gives CDR1 MNHEY, CDR2 SMNVEV (reference sequence). CDR3 sequence reads: CASGPLRGQGIYEQYF. As DNA, the CDR3 is TGTGCCAGCGGCCCCCTAAGGGGACAGGGGATCTACGAGCAGTACTTC.

Comments on this clone: One end of the junction fails to match germline, which may point to a read error. The chain couples TRBV28 to TRBJ2-4; TRBD1 agrees at 10 bases. This CDR3 region has 15 residues. Per germline, CDR1 MDHEN and CDR2 SYDVKM. The CDR3: CASFSGAGTGEKVGF. For the CDR3, the DNA is TGTGCCAGCTTCTCCGGCGCCGGGACAGGGGAGAAAGTGGGCTTC.

The V gene is TRBV27, the J gene TRBJ2-7; possible D gene TRBD2, 6 bases. CDR3 length equals 15 residues. The V end lost 5 bases, the J end lost 4 bases, and 18 bases lay between the germline ends. Germline-derived CDR1 and CDR2 are MNHEY and SMNVEV (reference sequence). The chain's CDR3 is CASSMEGLAPYEQYF. CDR3 bases: TGTGCCAGCAGTATGGAGGGTCTAGCGCCTTACGAGCAGTACTTC.

The V gene is TRBV25-1, the J gene TRBJ1-3; 9 bases map to TRBD1. Trimming took 6 bases from V and 10 from J; bases not matched to a gene: 7. The CDR3 is made up of 13 amino acids. CDR1 and CDR2 (germline): MGHDK, SYGVNS. CDR3 sequence (DNA): TGTGCCAGCAGGGGACAGGGCCCCCAGACCATATATTTT. Encoded protein: CASRGQGPQTIYF.

V is TRBV30 and J is TRBJ2-5; D may be TRBD1 (6 bases). Trimming removed 2 bases at V and 5 bases at J, with 15 bases between. Germline V CDR1 and CDR2: GTSNPN, SVGIG (reference sequence). The CDR3 is 14 amino acids. The CDR3 region is CAWSTRWGQETQYF. The CDR3 nucleotides are TGTGCCTGGAGTACCCGTTGGGGGCAGGAGACCCAGTACTTC.

V is TRBV7-3 and J is TRBJ2-7, with a possible D match to TRBD2 (6 bases). The CDR3 loop spans 12 amino acids. V was trimmed by 4 bases and J by 9 bases, leaving 13 bases between them. CDR1 SGHTA and CDR2 FQGTGA come from the germline V gene. The CDR3, as DNA: TGTGCCAGCAGCTCACGGGAGTTAGGGCAGTACGTC. Translation: CASSSRELGQYV.

This clone has only one observation. J is TRBJ1-2 and V is TRBV3-1 (or the pseudogene TRBV3-2); D not certain. Germline loops: CDR1 LGHDT, CDR2 YNNKEL (reference sequence). Trimming left V 2 bases short and J 6 bases short, with 10 bases between. This CDR3 is 13 amino acids long. CDR3 protein: CASSQRGSDGYTF. The CDR3 DNA follows: TGTGCCAGCAGCCAACGGGGTTCCGATGGCTACACCTTC.

This clone was seen a few times. The V call is TRBV5-4, the J call TRBJ1-6; D is unclear. This CDR3 comprises 14 residues. The ends were cut back, 0 bases at V and 6 bases at J, with 7 bases in the middle. Germline CDR1 reads SGHNT; CDR2 reads YYREEE (reference sequence). As DNA, the CDR3 is TGTGCCAGCAGCTTGGATAGAACTAATTCACCCCTCCACTTT. Translated: CASSLDRTNSPLHF.

V and J are TRBV11-2 and TRBJ2-2, with TRBD2 as a possible D gene (7 bases). V was shortened by 5 bases and J by 2 bases, with 12 bases between the two germline ends. This CDR3 has 15 amino acids. From germline, CDR1 is SGHAT and CDR2 FQNNGV. In DNA, the CDR3 is TGTGCCAGCAGCAAGTGGGGGGGCAACACCGGGGAGCTGTTTTTT. This gives the protein CASSKWGGNTGELFF.

J is TRBJ1-2 and V is TRBV19; 9 bases map to TRBD1. Germline V CDR1 and CDR2: LNHDA, SQIVND (reference sequence). The trim removed 6 bases at V and 7 bases at J, leaving 9 bases unmatched. The length of the CDR3 is 14 residues. In DNA, the CDR3 is TGTGCCAGTAGCCGCACAGGGGGCGGCGCTGGCTACACCTTC. As protein: CASSRTGGGAGYTF.

This chain joins TRBV6-1 and TRBJ2-1, with 7 bases matching TRBD2. This CDR3 has 16 residues. Unmatched junction bases numbered 16, after V lost 2 bases and J lost 12 bases. Germline loops: CDR1 MNHNS, CDR2 SASEGT. The DNA of the CDR3 is TGTGCCAGCAGTGAAAAACTAGCGCCTCAACCCCGGATGCAGTTCTTC. This encodes CASSEKLAPQPRMQFF.

The chain couples TRBV28 to TRBJ1-4; TRBD1 matches at 10 bases. Germline V CDR1 and CDR2: MDHEN, SYDVKM. V was clipped by 2 bases and J by 8 bases; unmatched bases: 5. The CDR3 contains 15 residues. The CDR3 DNA reads as TGTGCCAGCAGTTTAGTCGGGACAGGGGTCGAAAAACTGTTTTTT. This gives the protein CASSLVGTGVEKLFF.

The genes are TRBV3-1 (or the pseudogene TRBV3-2) and TRBJ2-7, with TRBD2 as a possible D gene (5 bases). Germline V lookup: CDR1 LGHDT, CDR2 YNNKEL (reference sequence). V lost 1 base and J 6 bases, leaving 13 bases between the germline ends. CDR3 length: 14 amino acids. CDR3 in amino acids: CASSQAGIGPEQYF. The CDR3 DNA is TGTGCCAGCAGCCAAGCGGGAATAGGACCCGAGCAGTACTTC.

The chain has TRBV6-2 or TRBV6-3 and TRBJ2-5, with D tentatively TRBD2 (7 bases). Germline V lookup: CDR1 MNHEY, CDR2 SVGEGT. This CDR3 contains 13 residues. Trimming took off 5 bases at V and 5 bases at J, with 12 bases between the two ends. In DNA, the CDR3 is TGTGCCAGCAGTCCCCGGGGGGCTGAGACCCAGTACTTC. Amino acid sequence: CASSPRGAETQYF.

V gene TRBV6-5 combines with J gene TRBJ1-5; TRBD1 is a possible D gene (6 bases). The CDR3 is 14 residues long. Germline V gene lookup returns CDR1 MNHEY and CDR2 SVGAGI. V lost 5 bases and J 6 bases, leaving 14 bases between the germline ends. CDR3 in amino acids: CASSRTAGSQPQHF. The CDR3 coding sequence is TGTGCCAGCAGTCGGACAGCTGGGAGTCAGCCCCAGCATTTT.

The CDR3 nucleotides read TGCGCCAGCAGTAGCCGTGGGGGCGGGGGCCGTTCAGGCGAGCAGTACGTC. Its translation: CASSSRGGGGRSGEQYV. The chain uses TRBV23-1 and TRBJ2-7, with D possibly being TRBD2 (7 bases). TRBV23-1 is identified as an open reading frame with a role that is uncertain. The CDR3 contains 17 residues. V was shortened by 5 bases and J by 6 bases, with 26 bases between the two germline ends.